The clone carrying this T cell receptor beta chain was seen only a few times. As yet, its antigen is unknown. Every isolated RNA sample was fully reverse transcribed, so sequencing captured expressed TCRB transcripts. Sequencing used immunoSEQ multiplex PCR; TCRdb keeps in-frame clones, though not all of them. This sample has approximately 600,000 clones; under 15% occur once, and the top ten carry around 0.12%. V lost 2 bases and J 2 bases, leaving 15 bases between the germline ends. The germline CDR1 and CDR2 sequences are KGHSH and LQKENI. The CDR3 is 17 amino acids. The record originates from a study of beta chain features in type 1 diabetes. Findings and caveats of the study: There was a moderate but significant shortening of TCRB CDR3s in all four CD4+ subsets of Type 1 diabetes patients.

V usage is TRBV18 and J usage is TRBJ2-2; D perhaps matches TRBD1 (6 bases). The material sequenced was naive CD4+ T cells from blood. This sequence originates from a man aged 25-45 years with type 1 diabetes. CDR3 bases: TGTGCCAGCTCACCAGTTATCAACAGGGCAAACACCGGGGAGCTGTTTTTT. Its protein product is CASSPVINRANTGELFF.